The table lists the clone carrying this T cell receptor (beta chain) with many counts. Its antigen is still unknown. From the 5' RACE reads, TCRdb called clonotypes with MiXCR, one entry per CDR3 protein. The repertoire holds some 1,600,000 distinct CDR3 sequences, with around a third as singletons. All donors comprised healthy Caucasians. CDR1 is MNHEY and CDR2 is SMNVEV in the germline V gene (reference sequence). This CDR3 spans 13 amino acids. Trimming pared 6 bases from V and 1 base from J, leaving 10 bases between. This sample is drawn from a study of identical twins. Study results and limitations: The study reached conclusions through statistical analysis that was cross-sectional, not following the same donors. Twins shared beta out-of-frame sequences in excess, but this excess was weaker. The presence of invariant MAIT and iNKT cells could partly confound analyses of zero-insertion sequences.

This chain links TRBV27 with TRBJ2-7; maybe TRBD1 (6 bases). The specimen was cord blood. This TCR came from a newborn girl in good health. The CDR3 coding sequence is TGTGCCAGCAGCAGGGGATATTCCTACGAGCAGTACTTC. Residues: CASSRGYSYEQYF.